This T cell receptor beta chain is from a study of blood T cells in healthy people across ages. A second 7 to 11 cycle PCR used barcoded and J-beta primers. TCRdb reprocessed the 5' RACE reads via MiXCR and lists one record per CDR3 protein. The sample lists about 1,500,000 distinct CDR3 sequences, 40% to 50% occurring once. Healthy individuals of Caucasian origin from Russia, aged about 6 to 90, served as donors. Whole-study results and caveats: Percentage of naive T cells showed a strong correlation with TCR beta diversity. Estimated diversity that came from one million T cells was considered an underestimate. Getting older went along with TCR beta diversity per million T cells dropping roughly linearly.

In regard to this clonotype: What it binds is unknown.

This CDR3 is built from 15 residues. Trimming pared 11 bases from V and 5 bases from J, leaving 23 bases between. The germline gives CDR1 SGHVS, CDR2 FQNEAQ. This clonotype originated in a woman between 18 and 29 years old in good health. The genes are TRBV7-8 and TRBJ2-3; D might be TRBD1 or TRBD2, each matching 5 bases. Sequenced input: blood. CDR3: CACNGKKGPEDTQYF. The DNA for the CDR3 is TGTGCCTGCAACGGGAAAAAGGGGCCGGAAGATACGCAGTATTTT.